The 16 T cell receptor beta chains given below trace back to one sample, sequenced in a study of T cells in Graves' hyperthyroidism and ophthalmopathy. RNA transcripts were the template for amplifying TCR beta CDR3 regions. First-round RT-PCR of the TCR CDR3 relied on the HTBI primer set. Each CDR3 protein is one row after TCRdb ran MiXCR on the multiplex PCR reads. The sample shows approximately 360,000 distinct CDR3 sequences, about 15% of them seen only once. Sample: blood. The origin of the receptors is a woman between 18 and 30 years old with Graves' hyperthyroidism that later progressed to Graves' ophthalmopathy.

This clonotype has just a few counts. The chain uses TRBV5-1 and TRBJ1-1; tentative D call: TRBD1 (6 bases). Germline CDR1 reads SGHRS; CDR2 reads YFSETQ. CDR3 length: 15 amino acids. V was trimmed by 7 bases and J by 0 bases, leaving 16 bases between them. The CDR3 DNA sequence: TGCGCCAGCTCTGGAGGGGGGGGGATGAACACTGAAGCTTTCTTT. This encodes CASSGGGGMNTEAFF.

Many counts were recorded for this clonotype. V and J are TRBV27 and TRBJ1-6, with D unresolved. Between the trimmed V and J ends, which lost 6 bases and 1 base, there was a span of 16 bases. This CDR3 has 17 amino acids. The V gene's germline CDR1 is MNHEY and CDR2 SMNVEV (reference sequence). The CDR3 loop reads CASSLILPGSYNSPLHF. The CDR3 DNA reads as TGTGCCAGCAGCCTTATACTTCCTGGGTCCTATAATTCACCCCTCCACTTT.

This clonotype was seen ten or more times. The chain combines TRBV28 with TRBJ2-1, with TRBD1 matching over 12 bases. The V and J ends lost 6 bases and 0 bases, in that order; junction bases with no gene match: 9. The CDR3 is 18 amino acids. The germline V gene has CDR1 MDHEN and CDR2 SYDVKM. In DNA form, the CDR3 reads TGTGCCAGCAGCCCCGGGACAGGGGGCTTGGGCTCCTACAATGAGCAGTTCTTC. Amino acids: CASSPGTGGLGSYNEQFF.

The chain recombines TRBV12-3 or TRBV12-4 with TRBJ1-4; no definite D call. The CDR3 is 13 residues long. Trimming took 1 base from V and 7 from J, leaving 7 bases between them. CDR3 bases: TGTGCCAGCAGTTTAGGGGCGTTTGAAAAACTGTTTTTT. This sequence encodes CASSLGAFEKLFF.

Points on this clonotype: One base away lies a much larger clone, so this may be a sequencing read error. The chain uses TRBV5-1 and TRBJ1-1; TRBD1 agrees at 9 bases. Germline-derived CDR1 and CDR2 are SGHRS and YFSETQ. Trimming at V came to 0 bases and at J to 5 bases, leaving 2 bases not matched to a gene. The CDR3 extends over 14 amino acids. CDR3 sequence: CASSLVGQGTEAFF. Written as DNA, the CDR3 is TGCGCCAGCAGCTTGGTGGGACAGGGAACTGAAGCTTTCTTT.

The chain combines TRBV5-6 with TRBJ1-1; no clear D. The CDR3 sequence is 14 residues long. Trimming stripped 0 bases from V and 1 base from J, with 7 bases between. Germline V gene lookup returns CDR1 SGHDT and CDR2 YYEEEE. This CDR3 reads CASSLESPNTEAFF. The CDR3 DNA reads TGTGCCAGCAGCTTGGAGTCCCCGAACACTGAAGCTTTCTTT.

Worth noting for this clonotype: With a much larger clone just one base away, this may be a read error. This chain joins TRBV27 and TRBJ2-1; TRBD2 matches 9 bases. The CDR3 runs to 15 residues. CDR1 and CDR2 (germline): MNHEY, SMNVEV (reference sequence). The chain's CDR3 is CASSFGTSSFYEQCF. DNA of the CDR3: TGTGCCAGCAGTTTCGGGACTAGCTCCTTTTACGAGCAGTGCTTC.

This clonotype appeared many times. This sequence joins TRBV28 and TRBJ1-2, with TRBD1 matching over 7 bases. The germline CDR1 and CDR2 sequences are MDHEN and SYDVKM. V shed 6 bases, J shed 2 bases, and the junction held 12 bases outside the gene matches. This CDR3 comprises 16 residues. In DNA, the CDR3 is TGTGCCAGCAGCCTACCCCCGGGACAGCAGAACTATGGCTACACCTTC. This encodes CASSLPPGQQNYGYTF.

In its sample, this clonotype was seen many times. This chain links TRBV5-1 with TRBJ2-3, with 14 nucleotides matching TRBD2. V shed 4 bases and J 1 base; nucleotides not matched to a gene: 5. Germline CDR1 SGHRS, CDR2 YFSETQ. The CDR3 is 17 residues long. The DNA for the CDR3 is TGCGCCAGCAGCGAGGGGACTAGCGGGAGTGGCACAGATACGCAGTATTTT. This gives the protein CASSEGTSGSGTDTQYF.

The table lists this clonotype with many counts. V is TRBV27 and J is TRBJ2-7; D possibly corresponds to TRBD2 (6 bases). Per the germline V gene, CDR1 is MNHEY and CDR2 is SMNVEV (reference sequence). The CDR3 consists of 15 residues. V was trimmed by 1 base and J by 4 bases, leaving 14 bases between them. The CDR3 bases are TGTGCCAGCAGTTTATATCCGGGACTTCCTTACGAGCAGTACTTC. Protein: CASSLYPGLPYEQYF.

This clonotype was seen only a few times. The CDR3 region is CATLAGGGDTQYF. The CDR3 DNA sequence: TGTGCCACCCTAGCGGGAGGTGGAGATACGCAGTATTTT. V and J are TRBV10-3 and TRBJ2-3; TRBD2 matches 11 bases. This CDR3 is built from 13 residues. Trimming took 10 bases from V and 5 from J; bases not matched to a gene: 5. Germline V gives CDR1 ENHRY, CDR2 SYGVKD.

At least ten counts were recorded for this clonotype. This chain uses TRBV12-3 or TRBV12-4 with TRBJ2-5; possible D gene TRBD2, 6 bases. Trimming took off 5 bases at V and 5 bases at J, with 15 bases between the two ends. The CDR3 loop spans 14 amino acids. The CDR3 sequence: CASSPTTRGETQYF. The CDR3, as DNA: TGTGCCAGCAGTCCAACGACTAGGGGCGAGACCCAGTACTTC.

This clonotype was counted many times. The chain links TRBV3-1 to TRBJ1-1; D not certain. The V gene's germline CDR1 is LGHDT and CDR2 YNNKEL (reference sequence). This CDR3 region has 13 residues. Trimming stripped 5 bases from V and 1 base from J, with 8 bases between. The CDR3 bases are TGTGCCAGCAGCGGCCCCCGGAACACTGAAGCTTTCTTT. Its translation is CASSGPRNTEAFF.

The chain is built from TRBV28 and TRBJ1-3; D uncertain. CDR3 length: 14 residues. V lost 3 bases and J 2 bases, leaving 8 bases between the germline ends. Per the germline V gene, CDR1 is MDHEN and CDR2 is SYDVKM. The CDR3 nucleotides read TGTGCCAGCAGTTTCTTAGTTACTGGAAACACCATATATTTT. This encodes CASSFLVTGNTIYF.

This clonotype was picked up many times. CDR3 sequence: CASSYSIAGGTIYEQYF. The CDR3 bases are TGTGCCAGCAGTTACTCGATAGCGGGAGGGACGATCTACGAGCAGTACTTC. The V call is TRBV6-2 or TRBV6-3, the J call TRBJ2-7; 11 bases align to TRBD2. This CDR3 spans 17 amino acids. After removal of 0 bases from V and 3 bases from J, the junction contained 7 bases not matched to a gene. Germline CDR1 MNHEY, CDR2 SVGEGT.

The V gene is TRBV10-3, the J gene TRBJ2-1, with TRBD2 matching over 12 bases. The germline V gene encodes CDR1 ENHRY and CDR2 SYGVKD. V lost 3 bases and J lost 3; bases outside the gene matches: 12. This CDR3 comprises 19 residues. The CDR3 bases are TGTGCCATCAGTGAAGGCGGGCTAGCGGGAGGGCTTTTCTACAATGAGCAGTTCTTC. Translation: CAISEGGLAGGLFYNEQFF.